The clone carrying this T cell receptor beta chain was detected a few times. After removal of 7 bases from V and 5 bases from J, the junction contained 2 bases not matched to a gene. CDR3 length: 12 residues. Germline V lookup: CDR1 SQVTM, CDR2 ANQGSEA. The record originates from a study of human T cells and chemical hapten exposure. Noted time point: pre-sensitization, week 0. Treatment indicated: therapeutic diphenylcyclopropenone sensitization with weekly scalp DPC. The library tagged each cDNA molecule with unique molecular identifiers. TCRdb passed the RACE reads through MiXCR, listing each CDR3 protein once. The sample has roughly 250,000 distinct CDR3 sequences, approximately 8.4% seen once.

Sample: whole blood, taken in connection with sensitization to the hapten diphenylcyclopropenone (DPC). This chain connects TRBV29-1 to TRBJ2-7; the match to TRBD2 covers 13 bases. The sequence came from a woman in her thirties or forties with alopecia areata. Some clones in this sample may be carry-over from other donors' samples. In DNA, the CDR3 is TGCAGCGGGACTAGCGGGAGTCACGAGCAGTACTTC. Its translation: CSGTSGSHEQYF.